Listed below are T cell receptor beta chains from one sample, sequenced in a study of T cell responses to AZD1222 COVID-19 vaccine. The method was immunoSEQ multiplex PCR; TCRdb's version includes in-frame clones alone and lacks a portion of them. This table holds 240,000 or so clones, approximately 93% found once. Sample: peripheral blood, taken on day 0 of AZD1222 vaccination. The receptor set was obtained from an adult in good health. Each CDR3 is given with its conserved first and last residue. The D gene is left open where the match is weak. Clone size is stated in some rows and not others, as once, few, many or a class when expanded.

d_call j_call clone_size v_call cdr3_aa cdr3_nt
TRBD1 TRBJ2-7 once TRBV18 CASSPRGSGGSYEQYF TGTGCCAGCTCACCAAGGGGGTCAGGGGGCTCCTACGAGCAGTACTTC
TRBD2 TRBJ2-1 NA TRBV27 CASSATSGGGEQFF TGTGCCAGCAGTGCCACTAGCGGGGGGGGTGAGCAGTTCTTC
NA TRBJ2-2 NA TRBV18 CASSLADRNTGELFF TGTGCCAGCTCACTGGCAGATCGTAACACCGGGGAGCTGTTTTTT
NA TRBJ1-5 NA TRBV6-4 CASSIFLPRWEWEPQHF TGTGCCAGCAGTATTTTTCTTCCTAGGTGGGAGTGGGAGCCCCAGCATTTT
TRBD1 TRBJ1-1 NA TRBV19 CASSRQGQNTEAFF TGTGCCAGTAGTAGACAGGGGCAGAACACTGAAGCTTTCTTT
NA TRBJ2-1 NA TRBV5-6 CASSLGPGANYNEQFF TGTGCCAGCAGCTTAGGGCCGGGGGCCAACTACAATGAGCAGTTCTTC
TRBD1 TRBJ1-6 NA TRBV28 CASSPGQGTTSPLHF TGTGCCAGCAGCCCCGGACAGGGGACTACTTCACCCCTCCACTTT
TRBD2 TRBJ2-1 NA TRBV7-2 CASSSGGYNEQFF TGTGCCAGCAGTAGCGGGGGCTACAATGAGCAGTTCTTC
NA TRBJ1-2 NA TRBV6-5 CASSTDRVGGYTF TGTGCCAGCAGTACGGACAGAGTAGGAGGCTACACCTTC
TRBD1 TRBJ2-7 NA TRBV13 CASSPGQGAYEQYF TGTGCCAGCAGCCCAGGACAGGGGGCATACGAGCAGTACTTC
NA TRBJ1-1 NA TRBV29-1 CSVVSGSTEAFF TGCAGCGTTGTGAGTGGGAGCACTGAAGCTTTCTTT
NA TRBJ2-7 NA TRBV28 CASYRDLGEQYF TGTGCCAGCTACCGGGACCTGGGGGAGCAGTACTTC
NA TRBJ2-3 NA TRBV10-1 CASSESLGAGDTQYF TGCGCCAGCAGTGAAAGTTTAGGAGCTGGAGATACGCAGTATTTT
TRBD1 TRBJ1-2 NA TRBV20-1 CSATGGYGYTF TGCAGTGCTACAGGGGGCTATGGCTACACCTTC
TRBD1 TRBJ1-6 NA TRBV28 CASSPWDRDSYNSPLHF TGTGCCAGCAGTCCCTGGGACAGGGACTCCTATAATTCACCCCTCCACTTT
NA TRBJ2-1 NA TRBV19 CASSPSVSSYNEQFF TGTGCCAGTAGTCCTTCGGTGAGCTCCTACAATGAGCAGTTCTTC
NA TRBJ2-1 once TRBV29-1 CSVLWGGVEQFF TGCAGCGTTTTGTGGGGGGGCGTTGAGCAGTTCTTC
NA TRBJ2-2 once TRBV5-1 CASSLGSGSNTGELFF TGCGCCAGCAGCTTGGGGTCGGGGTCGAACACCGGGGAGCTGTTTTTT
TRBD2 TRBJ2-1 NA TRBV7-3 CASSLGGGTYNEQFF TGTGCCAGCAGCTTAGGCGGGGGGACTTACAATGAGCAGTTCTTC
NA TRBJ2-2 NA TRBV7-9 CASSLYDTGELFF TGTGCCAGCAGCTTATATGACACCGGGGAGCTGTTTTTT
NA TRBJ2-5 NA TRBV6-5 CASSYSVGLEPQYF TGTGCCAGCAGTTACTCGGTAGGCCTGGAGCCCCAGTACTTC
NA TRBJ1-2 NA TRBV14 CASSPGGLPQGGYTF TGTGCCAGCAGCCCTGGCGGGTTACCCCAAGGTGGCTACACCTTC
NA TRBJ1-5 NA TRBV19 CASRTTGLSNQPQHF TGTGCCAGTAGAACGACAGGTCTCAGCAATCAGCCCCAGCATTTT
NA TRBJ2-1 once TRBV7-2 CASSLSQGRISYNEQFF TGTGCCAGCAGCTTATCACAGGGACGGATCTCCTACAATGAGCAGTTCTTC
NA TRBJ1-3 once TRBV28 CASSSGRDNTIYF TGTGCCAGCAGTTCGGGTAGGGATAACACCATATATTTT